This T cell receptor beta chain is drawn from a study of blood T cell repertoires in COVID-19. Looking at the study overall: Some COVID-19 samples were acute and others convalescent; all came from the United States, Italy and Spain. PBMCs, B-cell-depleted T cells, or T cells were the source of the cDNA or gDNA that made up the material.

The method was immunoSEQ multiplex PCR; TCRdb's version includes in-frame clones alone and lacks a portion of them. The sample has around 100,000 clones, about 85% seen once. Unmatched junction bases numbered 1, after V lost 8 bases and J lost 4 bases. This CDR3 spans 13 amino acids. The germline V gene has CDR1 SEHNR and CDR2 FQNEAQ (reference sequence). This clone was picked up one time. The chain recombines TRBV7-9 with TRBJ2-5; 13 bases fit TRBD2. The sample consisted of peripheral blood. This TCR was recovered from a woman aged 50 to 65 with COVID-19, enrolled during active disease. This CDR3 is CASRTSGGETQYF. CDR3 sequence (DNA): TGTGCCAGCCGGACTAGCGGGGGAGAGACCCAGTACTTC.